This TCR beta chain was recorded in a study of Graves' ophthalmopathy and Graves' hyperthyroidism. For the study at large: Specimen type is peripheral blood, obtained at initial diagnosis before any treatment.

RNA served as the template for amplifying TCR beta CDR3 regions. First-round RT-PCR relied on HTBI primers, and a second-round multiplex PCR came next. Using its own MiXCR run on the multiplex PCR reads, TCRdb lists one record per CDR3 protein. There are 200,000 to 250,000 distinct CDR3 sequences in the sample; around a fifth occur only once, and roughly 39% lies in the top ten. Patients were left out if they had other autoimmune diseases, uncontrolled infections, pregnancy or lactation. From fresh peripheral blood, approximately 10 ml in volume, the PBMCs were obtained. This clonotype turned up a few times. The TCR sequence derives from a woman in her fifties or sixties with Graves' ophthalmopathy. The sequencing input was peripheral blood.

CDR3 nucleotides: TGTGCCAGCAGTGTTGGTTCCCTAGCGGGCTACAATGAGCAGTTCTTC. Its protein product is CASSVGSLAGYNEQFF. The V and J genes are TRBV6-1 and TRBJ2-1, with TRBD2 identical over 8 bases. V trimming: 4 bases; J trimming: 3 bases; junction bases outside the gene matches: 8. Per the germline V gene, CDR1 is MNHNS and CDR2 is SASEGT. The CDR3 is made up of 16 amino acids.